The TCR beta chain described here comes from a study of T cells in Graves' hyperthyroidism and ophthalmopathy (dated by TCRdb to between 2018 and 2021). About the full investigation: Peripheral blood was sampled at the time of initial diagnosis, prior to any treatment. To identify TCR V-J signatures that set the groups apart, the researchers used a discovery cohort of 90 to 100 patients, made up of 40 to 45 with Graves' ophthalmopathy and some 56 with stable Graves' hyperthyroidism. Prospective prediction of ophthalmopathy was tested in an independent validation cohort of 18 to 20 hyperthyroidism patients and some 17 patients who later progressed to ophthalmopathy. For training and testing, the 100 or so patients in the discovery cohort were randomly divided in a 7:3 ratio. In addition, the study compared T-cell repertoires in thyroid tissue and in blood from a handful of Graves' hyperthyroidism patients. Following sampling, methimazole starting at 30 mg daily was given to hyperthyroidism patients, and high-dose intravenous methylprednisolone was given to ophthalmopathy patients. TCR Vbeta CDR3 sequencing of 135 peripheral blood samples (approximately 44 ophthalmopathy, under 80 hyperthyroidism and some 17 progressor patients) is reported in the paper. Paper-wide results and their limitations: In validation, progression to ophthalmopathy was predicted by the model with approximately 67% sensitivity and 72.22% specificity, a median of roughly 6.4 months before onset. Ophthalmopathy was separated from stable hyperthyroidism by a 13 V-J signature model, with over 85% sensitivity and 81% to 82% specificity obtained in cross-validation and 80%/75% obtained in testing. Sample size was not statistically predetermined, and investigators were not blinded to group allocation. Most expanded thyroid clonotypes (frequency above 0.001) were also detected in blood, suggesting blood repertoires may reflect thyroid immune responses.

In the ophthalmopathy patients, disease was moderately to severely active, with a Clinical Activity Score of 3 or more, a NOSPECS grade of 4 or more, and a duration of less than 3 months. The study excluded patients with uncontrolled infections, other autoimmune diseases, pregnancy or lactation. Diagnoses were established on the basis of clinical symptoms, serum thyroxine and TRAb, thyroid ultrasound, and orbital computed tomography. Ficoll-Paque density gradient centrifugation was used to isolate PBMCs from about 9.4 ml of fresh peripheral blood. Total RNA was extracted using Trizol reagent, and RNA quality was assessed on an Agilent 2100 Bioanalyzer. This clonotype has just a few counts. Its antigen has not been determined. This is likely a read error, given that the CDR3 carries no conserved phenylalanine or tryptophan at its end. V is shortened by 5 bases, J by 4 bases, and the region joining them spans 8 bases. The CDR3 spans 12 residues, counting both ends. The CDR3 DNA has 36 bases and is translated from base 1. Reading the germline V gene (reference sequence) gives CDR1 SEHNR and CDR2 FQNEAQ.

The TCR beta CDR3 regions were amplified from RNA transcripts. The TCR CDR3 was subjected to a first round of RT-PCR using the HTBI primer set and the Qiagen OneStep RT-PCR kit. Libraries were constructed in a second round of multiplex PCR, after which size selection and purification were performed. Paired-end sequencing of the libraries was performed with 100 bp reads on an Illumina HiSeq2000. On the authors' methods: SOAPnuke was used to process the raw data, with reads discarded if the reads contained adapters or uncalled bases, had a mean Phred below 15, or lacked an exact constant-primer or identifier match. High-quality paired reads were merged with COPE v1.2.5, and unique nucleotide sequences were defined as clonotypes. Clonotypes were aligned to IMGT TRBV, TRBD and TRBJ reference segments using MiTCR v1.1. The analysis included only V-J combinations with a frequency above 0.0001, which together covered around 99% of the repertoires. A TCS score was defined as the ratio between F50 (clonal expansion) and ExV (chaos), using BLOSUM62-based TCRdist between CDR3 peptides within each V-J. Welch's t-statistics and random forest reduced fewer than 600 V-J features to about 13, which were used in a naive Bayes classifier (R e1071). Thyroid-blood repertoire similarity was quantified with the Morisita-Horn index. Clones were called with MiXCR by TCRdb after fastp trimmed the public reads at Q25, and only in-frame beta chains were retained. Rows are unified per CDR3 protein, each entry keeping the most common DNA and genes. Clone size and V and J calls follow TCRdb, not the original study. The sample table shows roughly 560,000 distinct CDR3 sequences, and roughly 15% are seen once. 4.3% of the sample rests with the top ten.

The receptor's source is a woman between 40 and 50 years old with Graves' ophthalmopathy. Sequencing was done on a sample of blood. The chain uses TRBV7-9 and TRBJ1-2, with the D gene not confidently named. The CDR3 corresponds to CASSAQSYGYTI. The DNA reads as follows: TGTGCCAGCAGCGCACAGAGCTATGGCTACACCATC.